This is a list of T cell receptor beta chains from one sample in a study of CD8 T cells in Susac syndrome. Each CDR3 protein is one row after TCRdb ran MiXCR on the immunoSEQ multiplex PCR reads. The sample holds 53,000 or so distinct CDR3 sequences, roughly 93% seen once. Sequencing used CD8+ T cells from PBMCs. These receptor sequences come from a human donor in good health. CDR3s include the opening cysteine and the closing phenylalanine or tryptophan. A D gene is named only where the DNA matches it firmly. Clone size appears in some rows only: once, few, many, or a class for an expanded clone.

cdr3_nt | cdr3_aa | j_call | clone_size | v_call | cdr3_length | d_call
TGTGCCACCAGCAGCAGGGTCTATGAGCAGTTCTTC | CATSSRVYEQFF | TRBJ2-1 | . | TRBV15 | 12 | .
TGTGCCAGCAGCGGGACAATCCTAACCTACGAGCAGTACTTC | CASSGTILTYEQYF | TRBJ2-7 | . | TRBV28 | 14 | .
TGCGCCAGCAGCCCATTCCCTAGCGGGAGGAGCGGCGAGCAGTACTTC | CASSPFPSGRSGEQYF | TRBJ2-7 | . | TRBV4-1 | 16 | TRBD2
TGTGCCAGCAGCTTAGTTGGACAGCTCACCGGGGAGCTGTTTTTT | CASSLVGQLTGELFF | TRBJ2-2 | . | TRBV7-6 | 15 | .
TGTGCCAGCAGCCAAGATGGGGACAGACCGAATCACCAAGAGACCCAGTACTTC | CASSQDGDRPNHQETQYF | TRBJ2-5 | . | TRBV3-1 | 18 | TRBD1
TGTGCCAGCAGCTTGGGGTTATTAAACAGCAATCAGCCCCAGCATTTT | CASSLGLLNSNQPQHF | TRBJ1-5 | . | TRBV5-5 | 16 | .
TGTGCCAGCAGTAGTTTGGAGACCCAGTACTTC | CASSSLETQYF | TRBJ2-5 | . | TRBV28 | 11 | .
TGTGCCAGCAGTGAATATGGCCGCGAGCAGTACTTC | CASSEYGREQYF | TRBJ2-7 | . | TRBV25-1 | 12 | .
TGCAGTGCTAGAGTCTACGGGTATGAGCAGTTCTTC | CSARVYGYEQFF | TRBJ2-1 | . | TRBV20-1 | 12 | .
TGTGCCAGCAGTTCCACGTACCAAGAGACCCAGTACTTC | CASSSTYQETQYF | TRBJ2-5 | . | TRBV27 | 13 | .
TGTGCTAGTGGTTTGGTCAGGGGGCAGGCAGAGACCCAGTACTTC | CASGLVRGQAETQYF | TRBJ2-5 | . | TRBV12-5 | 15 | TRBD1
TGTGCCAGCACCGTTGACGGATTGAACACTGAAGCTTTCTTT | CASTVDGLNTEAFF | TRBJ1-1 | . | TRBV12-3/TRBV12-4 | 14 | .
TGTGCCTGGAGTGTGCCCGGGCCCGAGAGGATACAGCCCCAGCATTTT | CAWSVPGPERIQPQHF | TRBJ1-5 | . | TRBV30 | 16 | .
TGCGCCAGCAGCCAGTATAGCGGGCAGACAGATACGCAGTATTTT | CASSQYSGQTDTQYF | TRBJ2-3 | . | TRBV4-1 | 15 | TRBD2
TGTGCCAGCACTAGCGGGAGCCATGAGCAGTTCTTC | CASTSGSHEQFF | TRBJ2-1 | once | TRBV27 | 12 | TRBD2
TGTGCCAGCAGCCCGCCCTCCCGCGGATTCACCGGGGAGCTGTTTTTT | CASSPPSRGFTGELFF | TRBJ2-2 | . | TRBV14 | 16 | .
TGCGCCAGCAGCCAGAGAGGGAGTCATTTAGAAGAGACCCAGTACTTC | CASSQRGSHLEETQYF | TRBJ2-5 | . | TRBV4-1 | 16 | .
TGTGCCAGCAGTTACTCGGGGTACTCCTACGAGCAGTACTTC | CASSYSGYSYEQYF | TRBJ2-7 | . | TRBV6-5 | 14 | .
TGTGCCAGCAGCTTGGTCCCCGGGGAGCTGTTTTTT | CASSLVPGELFF | TRBJ2-2 | once | TRBV5-6 | 12 | .
TGTGCCAGCAGCCAAGATCAGACTAGCCTCTCCTACGAGCAGTACTTC | CASSQDQTSLSYEQYF | TRBJ2-7 | . | TRBV3-1 | 16 | TRBD2
TGTGCCAGTAGTGCGAACAGGGACACCGGGGAGCTGTTTTTT | CASSANRDTGELFF | TRBJ2-2 | . | TRBV19 | 14 | .
TGTGCCAGCAGCTTAGGAGCGGATACCTACGAGCAGTACTTC | CASSLGADTYEQYF | TRBJ2-7 | . | TRBV11-2 | 14 | .
TGTGCCAGCAGTTTAAGAGGGATAAACATTCAGTACTTC | CASSLRGINIQYF | TRBJ2-4 | . | TRBV28 | 13 | .
TGTGCCAGCAGCTCGTGGACCATAACTATGGGAACTGAAGCTTTCTTT | CASSSWTITMGTEAFF | TRBJ1-1 | . | TRBV7-9 | 16 | .
TGTGCCAGCAGCCGAACGGGACTAGCGGAGAGCACAGATACGCAGTATTTT | CASSRTGLAESTDTQYF | TRBJ2-3 | . | TRBV3-1 | 17 | TRBD2
TGTGCCAGCAGCTTAGTACACAGTCAAGAGACCCAGTACTTC | CASSLVHSQETQYF | TRBJ2-5 | medium-sized | TRBV11-3 | 14 | .
TGCAGCGTTAAGGAAAGACATGCCGGCACTGAAGCTTTCTTT | CSVKERHAGTEAFF | TRBJ1-1 | . | TRBV29-1 | 14 | .
TGTGCCAGCAGGCAAGGACAAGAGACCCAGTACTTC | CASRQGQETQYF | TRBJ2-5 | . | TRBV13 | 12 | .
TGTGCCAGCAGCATCGCTCTAGCGGGATATGACAATGAGCAGTTCTTC | CASSIALAGYDNEQFF | TRBJ2-1 | . | TRBV7-8 | 16 | TRBD2
TGTGCCAGCAGTGGGGGGCGGGACACTGAAGCTTTCTTT | CASSGGRDTEAFF | TRBJ1-1 | . | TRBV12-3/TRBV12-4 | 13 | .
TGTGCCACCAGCCCCGGTGAGGTCCCGCATCAGCCCCAGCATTTT | CATSPGEVPHQPQHF | TRBJ1-5 | . | TRBV15 | 15 | .
TGCAGCGCCCTTATCCCCCCCAGCGCCTACGAGCAGTACTTC | CSALIPPSAYEQYF | TRBJ2-7 | . | TRBV29-1 | 14 | .
TGTGCCAGCAGCTCTAAGACAGGGGGAGATAATAGCAATCAGCCCCAGCATTTT | CASSSKTGGDNSNQPQHF | TRBJ1-5 | . | TRBV13 | 18 | TRBD1
TGCAGCGTTGGCGGACTAGCGGGCCTCCAAGAGACCCAGTACTTC | CSVGGLAGLQETQYF | TRBJ2-5 | . | TRBV29-1 | 15 | TRBD2